These 19 T cell receptor beta chains came from one sample sequenced in a study of cytomegalovirus exposure and HLA in healthy donors. Amplification used 60 Vbeta primers and 13 Jbeta primers. TCRdb's copy holds only in-frame clones and misses some; the assay was immunoSEQ multiplex PCR. This table has hundreds of thousands of clones, 70% to 85% appearing once. Sequencing was performed on PBMCs. Receptor source: a male donor in good health and CMV-seronegative.

The chain joins TRBV6-5 to TRBJ2-2; possibly TRBD2 for D (5 bases). The germline CDR1 and CDR2 sequences are MNHEY and SVGAGI. V gave up 3 bases and J gave up 1 base, with 6 bases separating them. The length of the CDR3 is 14 residues. CDR3 region: CASSYRENTGELFF. CDR3 bases: TGTGCCAGCAGTTATCGGGAGAACACCGGGGAGCTGTTTTTT.

The count of this clone is one. The gene calls are TRBV6-6 and TRBJ2-1, with TRBD2 matching 12 bases. V was pared by 4 bases and J by 4 bases, with 2 bases of the junction left unmatched. The germline gives CDR1 MNHNY, CDR2 SVGAGI (reference sequence). The CDR3 runs to 15 residues. The CDR3 here is CASSSSGREYNEQFF. CDR3 bases: TGTGCCAGCAGTTCTAGCGGGAGGGAGTACAATGAGCAGTTCTTC.

V and J are TRBV6-1 and TRBJ2-7, with D perhaps matching TRBD1 (6 bases). CDR1 and CDR2 (germline): MNHNS, SASEGT. Trimming removed 2 bases from V and 12 bases from J, with 14 bases in between. CDR3 length: 12 amino acids. The CDR3: CASSESSGTSYF. CDR3 in DNA: TGTGCCAGCAGTGAATCCTCCGGGACATCGTACTTC.

The chain uses TRBV5-1 and TRBJ2-1; 9 bases are a match to TRBD1. V shed 3 bases, J shed 8 bases, and the junction held 12 bases outside the gene matches. Germline assignment: CDR1 SGHRS and CDR2 YFSETQ. This CDR3 has 16 residues. CDR3 region: CASSSVTGGAPHEQFF. The CDR3, as DNA: TGCGCCAGCAGCTCCGTTACAGGGGGCGCCCCCCATGAGCAGTTCTTC.

The CDR3 sequence is CASSTKGTGGGQYF. Here the CDR3 DNA reads TGTGCCAGCAGCACGAAGGGGACAGGGGGTGGGCAGTACTTC. The chain has TRBV9 and TRBJ2-7; the match to TRBD1 covers 11 bases. The germline V gene has CDR1 SGDLS and CDR2 YYNGEE. The CDR3 is made up of 14 amino acids. V lost 4 bases to trimming and J lost 9 bases; unmatched junction nucleotides: 9.

This clone was observed a single time. This chain joins TRBV6-6 and TRBJ2-7; the D gene is possibly TRBD2 (6 bases). Germline lookup yields CDR1 MNHNY and CDR2 SVGAGI (reference sequence). Trimming pared 5 bases from V and 3 bases from J, leaving 11 bases between. The CDR3 runs to 13 residues. CDR3 bases: TGTGCCAGCAGTCGGGGACTCCACTACGAGCAGTACTTC. It codes for CASSRGLHYEQYF.

The CDR3 coding sequence is TGCAGCGGGAGGACAGGGGTCGAGCAGTACTTC. This gives the protein CSGRTGVEQYF. J is TRBJ2-7 and V is TRBV29-1; 9 bases line up with TRBD1. V lost 7 bases and J lost 6; bases outside the gene matches: 4. The CDR3 has 11 residues. Germline CDR1 and CDR2: SQVTM and ANQGSEA.

The chain links TRBV5-1 to TRBJ2-1; D perhaps matches TRBD1 (5 bases). Germline CDR1 SGHRS, CDR2 YFSETQ. The CDR3 is 15 residues long. V lost 1 base to trimming and J lost 6 bases, with 14 bases between them. CDR3 residues: CASSLRGQVGNEQFF. The CDR3 DNA reads as TGCGCCAGCAGCTTGAGGGGCCAGGTCGGCAATGAGCAGTTCTTC.

V and J are TRBV2 and TRBJ2-7; 8 bases line up with TRBD1. Germline CDR1 SNHLY, CDR2 FYNNEI. This CDR3 region has 17 residues. With 2 bases clipped from V and 4 bases from J, the junction kept 13 bases outside the gene matches. DNA for the CDR3: TGTGCCAGCAGTGAATCAGCGTTGTATACAGGGGGTTACGAGCAGTACTTC. Translating gives CASSESALYTGGYEQYF. The whole variable domain, remainder taken from reference TRBV2 and TRBJ2-7, is EPEVTQTPSHQVTQMGQEVILRCVPISNHLYFYWYRQILGQKVEFLVSFYNNEISEKSEIFDDQFSVERPDGSNFTLKIRSTKLEDSAMYFCASSESALYTGGYEQYFGPGTRLTVT.

For this clone: At one end the junction does not follow the germline gene, possibly because of a read error. The rearrangement links TRBV7-9 to TRBJ1-1, with 8 bases matching TRBD1. This CDR3 has 15 residues. The germline V gene has CDR1 SEHNR and CDR2 FQNEAQ (reference sequence). The CDR3 protein is CSSSSAGTGNTEAFF. CDR3 coding DNA: TGTTCCAGCAGCTCGGCCGGGACAGGGAACACTGAAGCTTTCTTT.

The chain is built from TRBV7-9 and TRBJ2-7; 9 positions match TRBD1. CDR3 length equals 14 residues. The junction had 6 bases not matched to a gene; V was cut back by 3 bases and J by 6 bases. The germline V gene has CDR1 SEHNR and CDR2 FQNEAQ (reference sequence). The DNA for the CDR3 is TGTGCCAGCAGCTTGCCGGGACAGGGATCCGAGCAGTACTTC. Residues: CASSLPGQGSEQYF. The full variable domain, its missing parts supplied by reference TRBV7-9 and TRBJ2-7, is DTGVSQNPRHKITKRGQNVTFRCDPISEHNRLYWYRQTLGQGPEFLTYFQNEAQLEKSRLLSDRFSAERPKGSFSTLEIQRTEQGDSAMYLCASSLPGQGSEQYFGPGTRLTVT.

The gene calls are TRBV6-1 and TRBJ2-7, with no clear D. CDR1 and CDR2 from the germline V gene are MNHNS and SASEGT. The CDR3 covers 11 residues. V lost 5 bases to trimming and J lost 7 bases, with 9 bases between them. The CDR3 reads CASSPMREQYF. CDR3 nucleotides: TGTGCCAGCAGTCCCATGAGGGAGCAGTACTTC.

The chain carries TRBV11-2 and TRBJ2-3; 8 bases agree with TRBD2. J lost 6 bases, V lost 2 bases, and 7 bases had no gene match. Germline V gene data show CDR1 as SGHAT and CDR2 as FQNNGV. The length of the CDR3 is 15 residues. CDR3 bases: TGTGCCAGCAGCTTATCGGGAGGGCCTGGGGATACGCAGTATTTT. It is translated as CASSLSGGPGDTQYF.

The chain recombines TRBV7-2 with TRBJ2-1; 7 bases line up with TRBD2. Germline trimming cut 5 bases from V and 5 bases from J; bases unmatched to any gene: 0. The V gene's germline CDR1 is SGHTA and CDR2 FQGNSA. The CDR3 spans 12 residues. CDR3: CASSGLDNEQFF. CDR3 nucleotides: TGTGCCAGCAGCGGACTAGACAATGAGCAGTTCTTC.

This clone appeared a few times. The V and J genes are TRBV5-1 and TRBJ2-7, with a tentative D call TRBD1 (5 bases). Trimming stripped 0 bases from V and 4 bases from J, with 11 bases between. The CDR3 sequence is 14 residues long. In germline, CDR1 is SGHRS, CDR2 YFSETQ. CDR3 coding DNA: TGCGCCAGCAGCTTGGTAGGGGCTGGTTACGAGCAGTACTTC. Its translation is CASSLVGAGYEQYF.

This chain uses TRBV20-1 with TRBJ1-1; D gene uncertain. Germline assignment: CDR1 DFQATT and CDR2 SNEGSKA (reference sequence). The CDR3 runs to 11 residues. Trimming took 2 bases from V and 11 from J, leaving 12 bases between them. The CDR3 loop reads CSARWPRGAFF. Here the CDR3 DNA reads TGCAGTGCTAGATGGCCCCGAGGGGCTTTCTTT.

This clone was counted a single time. The V call is TRBV5-1, the J call TRBJ2-7; no clear D gene. The CDR3 extends over 13 amino acids. Looked up from germline, CDR1 is SGHRS and CDR2 is YFSETQ. The V gene lost 4 bases and the J gene lost 2 bases, with 10 bases spanning the gap. CDR3 protein: CASSLLSTYEQYF. DNA for the CDR3: TGCGCCAGCAGCCTGCTATCAACCTACGAGCAGTACTTC.

The rearrangement uses TRBV28 and TRBJ2-1; D unclear. CDR3 size: 14 residues. The V gene lost 1 base and the J gene lost 4 bases, with 8 bases spanning the gap. Germline V lookup: CDR1 MDHEN, CDR2 SYDVKM. The chain's CDR3 is CASSLFRSYNEQFF. The CDR3 bases are TGTGCCAGCAGTTTATTCCGCAGTTACAATGAGCAGTTCTTC.

In DNA form, the CDR3 reads TGTGCCAGCAGTTTGTCTAGCGGAGCGAACACCGGGGAGCTGTTTTTT. It is translated as CASSLSSGANTGELFF. This sequence joins TRBV6-5 and TRBJ2-2; 7 bases are a match to TRBD2. V trimming: 4 bases; J trimming: 0 bases; junction bases outside the gene matches: 5. The CDR3 is made up of 16 amino acids. Germline values: CDR1 MNHEY, CDR2 SVGAGI.